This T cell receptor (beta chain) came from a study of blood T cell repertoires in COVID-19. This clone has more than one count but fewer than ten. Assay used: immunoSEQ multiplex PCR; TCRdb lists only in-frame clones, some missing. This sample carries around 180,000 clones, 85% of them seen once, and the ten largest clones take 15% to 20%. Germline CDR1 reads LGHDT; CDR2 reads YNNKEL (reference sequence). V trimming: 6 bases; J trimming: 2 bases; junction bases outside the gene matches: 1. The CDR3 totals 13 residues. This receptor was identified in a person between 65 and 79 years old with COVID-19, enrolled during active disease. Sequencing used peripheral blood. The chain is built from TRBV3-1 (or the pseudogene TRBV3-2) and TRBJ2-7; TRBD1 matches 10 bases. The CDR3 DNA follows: TGTGCCAGCAGGGGGACAGGGGCCTACGAGCAGTACTTC. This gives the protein CASRGTGAYEQYF.